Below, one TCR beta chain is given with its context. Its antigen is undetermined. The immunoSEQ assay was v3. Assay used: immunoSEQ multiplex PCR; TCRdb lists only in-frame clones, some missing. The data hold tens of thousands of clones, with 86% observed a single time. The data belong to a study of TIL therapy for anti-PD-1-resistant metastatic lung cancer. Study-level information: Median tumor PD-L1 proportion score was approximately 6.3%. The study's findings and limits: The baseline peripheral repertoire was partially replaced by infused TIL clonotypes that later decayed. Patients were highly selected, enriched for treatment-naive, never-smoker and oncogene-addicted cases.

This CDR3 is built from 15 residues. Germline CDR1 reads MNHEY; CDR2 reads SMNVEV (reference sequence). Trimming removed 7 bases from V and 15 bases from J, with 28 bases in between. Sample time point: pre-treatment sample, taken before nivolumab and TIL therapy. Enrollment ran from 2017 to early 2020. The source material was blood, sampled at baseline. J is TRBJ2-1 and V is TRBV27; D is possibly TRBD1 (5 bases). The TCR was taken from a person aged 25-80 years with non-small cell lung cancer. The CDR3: CASISISLSEGALFF. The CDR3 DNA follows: TGTGCCAGCATTTCGATTTCCCTCAGTGAAGGGGCTCTGTTCTTC.